Below are 7 T cell receptor beta chains sequenced from a single sample in a study of response to subunit inactivated influenza vaccine. TCRdb re-called the RT-PCR reads with MiXCR, one entry per CDR3 protein. The profile shows about 580,000 distinct CDR3 sequences, 14% of them singletons. Source: PBMCs from blood, taken approximately 13 days after vaccination. All receptors come from a man aged 50-60 years who received an inactivated influenza vaccine.

This clonotype came up a few times. The chain carries TRBV14 and TRBJ2-3, with 9 bases lining up with TRBD2. The ends lost 4 bases at V and 0 bases at J; junction bases unmatched: 2. This CDR3 spans 15 amino acids. Per the germline V gene, CDR1 is SGHDN and CDR2 is FVKESK. The CDR3 nucleotides read TGTGCCAGCAGCCGAGGACTAGCGAGCACAGATACGCAGTATTTT. This gives the protein CASSRGLASTDTQYF. Variable domain in full (rest from reference TRBV14 and TRBJ2-3): EAGVTQFPSHSVIEKGQTVTLRCDPISGHDNLYWYRRVMGKEIKFLLHFVKESKQDESGMPNNRFLAERTGGTYSTLKVQPAELEDSGVYFCASSRGLASTDTQYFGPGTRLTVL.

This clonotype occurred a few times. The chain uses TRBV5-1 and TRBJ1-1; unclear D gene. This CDR3 is built from 13 residues. Germline values: CDR1 SGHRS, CDR2 YFSETQ. Trimming pared 0 bases from V and 8 bases from J, leaving 11 bases between. The chain's CDR3 is CASSLALGREAFF. CDR3 in DNA: TGCGCCAGCAGCTTGGCCCTGGGGAGAGAAGCTTTCTTT. The entire variable domain, with the rest obtained from reference TRBV5-1 and TRBJ1-1, is as follows: KAGVTQTPRYLIKTRGQQVTLSCSPISGHRSVSWYQQTPGQGLQFLFEYFSETQRNKGNFPGRFSGRQFSNSRSEMNVSTLELGDSALYLCASSLALGREAFFGQGTRLTVV.

J is TRBJ2-5 and V is TRBV5-1, with 7 bases identical to TRBD2. The ends lost 4 bases at V and 3 bases at J; junction bases unmatched: 12. The CDR3 extends over 16 amino acids. Per the germline V gene, CDR1 is SGHRS and CDR2 is YFSETQ. Here the CDR3 reads CASSPGVAAGEETQYF. Written as DNA, the CDR3 is TGCGCCAGCAGCCCGGGGGTTGCGGCGGGGGAAGAGACCCAGTACTTC.

V gene TRBV7-2 combines with J gene TRBJ2-7; D is uncertain. V was pared by 2 bases and J by 2 bases, with 19 bases between. The CDR3 spans 17 residues. Germline CDR1 is SGHTA and CDR2 is FQGNSA. The CDR3, as DNA: TGTGCCAGCAGCTTAACCTTTGTCCACGAACCCCCCTACGAGCAGTACTTC. Translation gives CASSLTFVHEPPYEQYF.

The chain joins TRBV7-9 to TRBJ2-1, with TRBD2 identical over 9 bases. Germline V gene lookup returns CDR1 SEHNR and CDR2 FQNEAQ (reference sequence). The CDR3 is 16 amino acids. The trim removed 0 bases at V and 8 bases at J, leaving 8 bases unmatched. The CDR3 DNA sequence: TGTGCCAGCAGCTTAGCGACACTAGCGGGTAGGGATGAGCAGTTCTTC. Protein sequence: CASSLATLAGRDEQFF.

The chain uses TRBV20-1 and TRBJ2-3; D is perhaps TRBD2 (5 bases). CDR1 and CDR2 from the germline V gene are DFQATT and SNEGSKA (reference sequence). This CDR3 has 16 residues. The ends were cut back, 0 bases at V and 2 bases at J, with 15 bases in the middle. The CDR3 DNA is TGCAGTGCTAGAGATCTTATGAGGGCCATCACAGATACGCAGTATTTT. Its translation is CSARDLMRAITDTQYF.

The chain combines TRBV13 with TRBJ2-3, with a weak D call TRBD2 (5 bases). The V and J ends lost 3 bases and 1 base respectively, with 8 bases between them. Germline V gene lookup returns CDR1 PRHDT and CDR2 FYEKMQ (reference sequence). CDR3 length: 14 residues. The chain's CDR3 is CASSFRTGTDTQYF. The CDR3 coding sequence is TGTGCCAGCAGCTTCCGGACTGGCACAGATACGCAGTATTTT.